This T cell receptor (beta chain) was profiled in a study of cytomegalovirus exposure and HLA in healthy donors. Overall study findings and caveats: Cytomegalovirus-associated status was assigned to fewer than 200 TCR beta chains. Analysis was performed later, and it showed HLA-associated TCR beta chains to be more clonally expanded than equally common others. Apparent HLA restriction characterized most CMV-associated TCR beta chains in a later analysis.

The PCR ran on 60 Vbeta and 13 Jbeta primers. Per the original methods: It was a later analysis that counted tens of millions of unique TCR beta chains, of which about 10 million were shared. Sequencing was performed with immunoSEQ multiplex PCR; in TCRdb, only in-frame clones are kept and a portion is missing. V and J calls and clone size follow that table, whereas D and trimming were derived from the DNA. This sample has tens of thousands of clones, with 60% to 80% found just once. Worth noting for this clone: Antigen specificity is unknown.

The sequence derives from a woman aged 40-49 years in good health and CMV-seronegative. Sequencing was done on a sample of PBMCs.

The CDR3 is CASSTPWTGYNEQFF. As DNA, the CDR3 is TGTGCCAGCAGTACCCCCTGGACAGGCTACAATGAGCAGTTCTTC. V and J are TRBV6-5 and TRBJ2-1; 7 bases agree with TRBD1. The CDR3 consists of 15 residues. Germline V gives CDR1 MNHEY, CDR2 SVGAGI. V was clipped by 5 bases and J by 3 bases; unmatched bases: 7.